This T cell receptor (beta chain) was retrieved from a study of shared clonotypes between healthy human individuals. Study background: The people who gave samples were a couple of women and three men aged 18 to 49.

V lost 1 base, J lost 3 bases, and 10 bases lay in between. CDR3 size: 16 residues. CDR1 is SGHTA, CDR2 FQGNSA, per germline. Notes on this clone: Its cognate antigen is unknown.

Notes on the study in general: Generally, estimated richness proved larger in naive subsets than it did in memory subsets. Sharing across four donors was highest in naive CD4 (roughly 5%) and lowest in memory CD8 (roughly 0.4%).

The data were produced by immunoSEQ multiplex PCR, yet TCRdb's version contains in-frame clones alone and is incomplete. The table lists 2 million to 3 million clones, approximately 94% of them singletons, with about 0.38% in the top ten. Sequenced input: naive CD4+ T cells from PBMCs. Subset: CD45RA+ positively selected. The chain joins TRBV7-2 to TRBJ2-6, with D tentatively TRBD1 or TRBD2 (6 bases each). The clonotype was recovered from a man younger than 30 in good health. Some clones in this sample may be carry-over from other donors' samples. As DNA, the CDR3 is TGTGCCAGCAGCTTAGGGGGGGCGCGTGGGGCCAACGTCCTGACTTTC. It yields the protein CASSLGGARGANVLTF.